The present T cell receptor (beta chain) was sequenced within a study of radiation and T cells in renal cell carcinoma. In the study overall: Nephrectomy followed 15 Gy stereotactic body radiation by 4 weeks. The study, taken as a whole, reports: In blood, top tumor clones expanded by 2 weeks, shrinking by 4. No pretreatment tumor biopsies were available for baseline clonotypes.

The CDR3 sequence is 14 residues long. Deletions cut 3 bases from V and 4 bases from J, with 11 bases between. Germline CDR1 and CDR2: LNHDA and SQIVND (reference sequence). Note on this clone: Antigen unknown.

Clones were sequenced by immunoSEQ multiplex PCR, and TCRdb holds only the in-frame ones, with some missing. The sample records some 120,000 clones, more than 80% being singletons. Time point defined: blood 2 weeks post-SBRT. Treatment specified: 15 Gy SBRT to primary tumor, nephrectomy 4 weeks later. This renal cell carcinoma was of the clear cell type. The material sequenced was blood, taken from a patient whose treatment included radiotherapy and nephrectomy. The chain links TRBV19 to TRBJ2-3; tentatively, D is TRBD1 (6 bases). The receptor was derived from a woman aged 55-70 years with renal cell carcinoma. The CDR3 nucleotides are TGTGCCAGTAGTATGGTACAGGGCCCAGATACGCAGTATTTT. Its translation is CASSMVQGPDTQYF.